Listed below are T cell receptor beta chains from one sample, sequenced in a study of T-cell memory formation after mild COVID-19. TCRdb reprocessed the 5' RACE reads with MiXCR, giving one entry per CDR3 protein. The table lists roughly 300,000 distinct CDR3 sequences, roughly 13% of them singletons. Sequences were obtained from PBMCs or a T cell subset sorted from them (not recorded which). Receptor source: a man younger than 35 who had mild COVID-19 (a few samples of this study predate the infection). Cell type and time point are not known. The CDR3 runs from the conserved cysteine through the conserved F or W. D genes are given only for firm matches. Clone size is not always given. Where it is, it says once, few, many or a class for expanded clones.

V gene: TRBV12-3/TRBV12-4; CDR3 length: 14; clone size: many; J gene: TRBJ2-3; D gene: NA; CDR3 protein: CASSFTERGDTQYF; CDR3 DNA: TGTGCCAGCAGTTTTACCGAGAGAGGGGATACGCAGTATTTT
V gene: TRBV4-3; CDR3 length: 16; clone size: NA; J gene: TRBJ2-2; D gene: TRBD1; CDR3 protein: CASSHYRGLDTGELFF; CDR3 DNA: TGCGCCAGCAGCCATTACAGGGGGCTTGACACCGGGGAGCTGTTTTTT
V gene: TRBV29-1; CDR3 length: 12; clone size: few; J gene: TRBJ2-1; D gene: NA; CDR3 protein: CSVGGRGNEQFF; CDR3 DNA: TGCAGCGTGGGGGGACGCGGGAATGAGCAGTTCTTC
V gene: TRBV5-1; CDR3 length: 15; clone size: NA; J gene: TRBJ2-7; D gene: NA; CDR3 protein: CASSLWWGDSYEQYF; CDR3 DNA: TGCGCCAGCTCCCTGTGGTGGGGGGATTCCTACGAGCAGTACTTC
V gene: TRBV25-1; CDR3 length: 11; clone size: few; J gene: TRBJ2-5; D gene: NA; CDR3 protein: CATQGGETQYF; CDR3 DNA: TGTGCCACCCAAGGGGGGGAGACCCAGTACTTC
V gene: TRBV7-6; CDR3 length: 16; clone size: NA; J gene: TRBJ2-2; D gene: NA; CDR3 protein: CASSLDQGSNTGELFF; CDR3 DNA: TGTGCCAGCAGCTTAGATCAGGGGAGCAACACCGGGGAGCTGTTTTTT
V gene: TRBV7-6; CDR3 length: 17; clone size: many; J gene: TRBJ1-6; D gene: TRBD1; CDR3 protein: CASSSQNTGTGHSPLHF; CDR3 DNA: TGTGCCAGCAGCTCACAGAATACCGGGACAGGCCATTCACCCCTCCACTTT
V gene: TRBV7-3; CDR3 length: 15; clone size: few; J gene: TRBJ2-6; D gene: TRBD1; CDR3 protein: CASSLDRAGANVLTF; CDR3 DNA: TGTGCCAGCAGCCTAGACAGGGCTGGGGCCAACGTCCTGACTTTC
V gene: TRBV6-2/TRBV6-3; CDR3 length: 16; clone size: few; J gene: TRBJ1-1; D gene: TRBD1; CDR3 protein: CASSLRDRGVNTEAFF; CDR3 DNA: TGTGCCAGCAGTCTCCGGGACAGGGGTGTGAACACTGAAGCTTTCTTT
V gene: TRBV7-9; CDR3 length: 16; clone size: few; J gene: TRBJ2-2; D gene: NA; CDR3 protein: CASRHETAANTGELFF; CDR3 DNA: TGTGCCAGCAGGCATGAGACAGCTGCGAACACCGGGGAGCTGTTTTTT
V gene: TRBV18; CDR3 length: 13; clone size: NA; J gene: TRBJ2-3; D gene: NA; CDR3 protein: CASSPWVTDTQYF; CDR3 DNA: TGTGCCAGCTCACCATGGGTCACAGATACGCAGTATTTT